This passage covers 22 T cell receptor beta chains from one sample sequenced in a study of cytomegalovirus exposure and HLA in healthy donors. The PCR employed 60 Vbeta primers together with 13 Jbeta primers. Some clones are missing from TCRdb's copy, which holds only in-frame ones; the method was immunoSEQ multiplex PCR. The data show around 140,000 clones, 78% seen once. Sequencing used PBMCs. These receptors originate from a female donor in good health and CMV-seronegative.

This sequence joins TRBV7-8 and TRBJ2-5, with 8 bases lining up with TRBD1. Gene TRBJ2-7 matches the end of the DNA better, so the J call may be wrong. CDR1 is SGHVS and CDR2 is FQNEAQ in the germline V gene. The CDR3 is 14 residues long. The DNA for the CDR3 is TGTGCCAGCAGCTTAGGGGACAGGTCCTACGAGCAGTACTTC. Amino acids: CASSLGDRSYEQYF.

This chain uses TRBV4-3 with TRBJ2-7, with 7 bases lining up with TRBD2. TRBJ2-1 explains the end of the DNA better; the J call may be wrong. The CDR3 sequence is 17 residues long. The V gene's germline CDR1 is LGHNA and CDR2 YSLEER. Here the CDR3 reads CASSQDGGGFAYNEQFF. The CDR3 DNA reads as TGCGCCAGCAGCCAAGACGGGGGAGGGTTCGCCTACAATGAGCAGTTCTTC.

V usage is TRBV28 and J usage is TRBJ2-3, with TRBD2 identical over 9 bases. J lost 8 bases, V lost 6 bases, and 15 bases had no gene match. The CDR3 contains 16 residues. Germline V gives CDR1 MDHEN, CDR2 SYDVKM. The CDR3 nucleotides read TGTGCCAGCAGGACCTGGACTAGCGCGCCGGATGGTACGCAGTATTTT. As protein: CASRTWTSAPDGTQYF.

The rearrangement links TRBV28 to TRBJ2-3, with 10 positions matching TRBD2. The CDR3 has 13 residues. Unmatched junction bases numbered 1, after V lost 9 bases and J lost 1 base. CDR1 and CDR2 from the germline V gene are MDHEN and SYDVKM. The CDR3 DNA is TGTGCCAGTCTAGCGGGGGGCACAGATACGCAGTATTTT. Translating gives CASLAGGTDTQYF.

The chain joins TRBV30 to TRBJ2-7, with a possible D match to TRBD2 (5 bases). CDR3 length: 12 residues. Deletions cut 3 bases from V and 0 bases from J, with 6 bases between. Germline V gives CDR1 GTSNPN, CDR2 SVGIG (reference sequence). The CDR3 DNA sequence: TGTGCCTGGAGAGGGAGCTCCTACGAGCAGTACTTC. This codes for CAWRGSSYEQYF. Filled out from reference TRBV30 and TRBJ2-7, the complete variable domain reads SQTIHQWPATLVQPVGSPLSLECTVEGTSNPNLYWYRQAAGRGLQLLFYSVGIGQISSEVPQNLSASRPQDRQFILSSKKLLLSDSGFYLCAWRGSSYEQYFGPGTRLTVT.

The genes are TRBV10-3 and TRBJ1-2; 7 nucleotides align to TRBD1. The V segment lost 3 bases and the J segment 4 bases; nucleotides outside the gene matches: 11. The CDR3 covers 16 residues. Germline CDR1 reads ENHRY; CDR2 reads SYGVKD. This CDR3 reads CAISETRDSLTYGYTF. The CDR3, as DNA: TGTGCCATCAGTGAAACCCGGGACAGCCTTACCTATGGCTACACCTTC.

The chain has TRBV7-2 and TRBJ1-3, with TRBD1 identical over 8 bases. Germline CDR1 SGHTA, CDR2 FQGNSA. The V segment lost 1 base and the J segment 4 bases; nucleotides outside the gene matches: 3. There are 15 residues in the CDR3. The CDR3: CASSLVWTGGNTIYF. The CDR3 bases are TGTGCCAGCAGCTTAGTCTGGACAGGGGGAAACACCATATATTTT.

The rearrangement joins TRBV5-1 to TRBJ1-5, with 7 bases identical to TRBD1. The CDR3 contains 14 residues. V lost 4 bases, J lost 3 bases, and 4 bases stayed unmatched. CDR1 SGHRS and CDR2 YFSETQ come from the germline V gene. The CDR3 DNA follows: TGCGCCAGCAGCGCGGGGACAGACAATCAGCCCCAGCATTTT. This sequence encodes CASSAGTDNQPQHF.

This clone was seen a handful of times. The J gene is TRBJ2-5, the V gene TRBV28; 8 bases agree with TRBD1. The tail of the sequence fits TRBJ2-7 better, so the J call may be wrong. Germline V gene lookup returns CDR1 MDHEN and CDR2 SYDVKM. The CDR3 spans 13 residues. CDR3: CASSLRTGREQYF. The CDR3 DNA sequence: TGTGCCAGCAGTCTTAGGACAGGGCGCGAGCAGTACTTC.

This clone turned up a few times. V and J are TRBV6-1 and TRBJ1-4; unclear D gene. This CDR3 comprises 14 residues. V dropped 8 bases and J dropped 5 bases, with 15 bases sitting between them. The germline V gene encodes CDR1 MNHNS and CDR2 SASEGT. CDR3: CASSLGSLNEKLFF. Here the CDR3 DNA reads TGTGCCAGCTCCCTCGGGTCCCTGAATGAAAAACTGTTTTTT.

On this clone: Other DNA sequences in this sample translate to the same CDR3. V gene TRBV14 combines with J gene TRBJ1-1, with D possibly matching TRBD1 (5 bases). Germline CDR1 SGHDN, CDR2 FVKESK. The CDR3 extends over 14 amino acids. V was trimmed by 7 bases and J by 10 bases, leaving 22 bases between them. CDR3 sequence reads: CASTDRTHPEGAFF. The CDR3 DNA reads TGTGCCAGCACCGACCGGACACACCCAGAAGGAGCTTTCTTT.

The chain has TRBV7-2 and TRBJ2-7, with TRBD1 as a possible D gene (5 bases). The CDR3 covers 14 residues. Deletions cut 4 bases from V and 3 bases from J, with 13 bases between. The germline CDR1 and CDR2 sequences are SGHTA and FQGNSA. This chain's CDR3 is CASSSGQAGYEQYF. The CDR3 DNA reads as TGTGCCAGCAGCTCTGGACAAGCTGGCTACGAGCAGTACTTC.

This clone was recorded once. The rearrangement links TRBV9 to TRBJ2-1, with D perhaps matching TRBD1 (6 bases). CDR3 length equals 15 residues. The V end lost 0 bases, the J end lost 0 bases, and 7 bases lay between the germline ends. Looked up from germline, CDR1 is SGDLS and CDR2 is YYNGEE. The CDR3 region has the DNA TGTGCCAGCAGCGTAGCAGGGGACTCCTACAATGAGCAGTTCTTC. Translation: CASSVAGDSYNEQFF.

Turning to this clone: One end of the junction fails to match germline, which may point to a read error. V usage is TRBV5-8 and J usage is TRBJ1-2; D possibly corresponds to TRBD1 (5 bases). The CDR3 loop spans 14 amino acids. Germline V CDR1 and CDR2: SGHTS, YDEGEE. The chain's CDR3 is CASSPRRGGYGYPF. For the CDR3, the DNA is TGTGCCAGCAGCCCCCGCCGGGGGGGGTATGGCTACCCCTTC. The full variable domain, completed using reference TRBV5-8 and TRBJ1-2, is EAGVTQSPTHLIKTRGQQATLRCSPISGHTSVYWYQQALGLGLQFLLWYDEGEERNRGNFPPRFSGRQFPNYSSELNVNALELEDSALYLCASSPRRGGYGYPFGSGTRLTVV.

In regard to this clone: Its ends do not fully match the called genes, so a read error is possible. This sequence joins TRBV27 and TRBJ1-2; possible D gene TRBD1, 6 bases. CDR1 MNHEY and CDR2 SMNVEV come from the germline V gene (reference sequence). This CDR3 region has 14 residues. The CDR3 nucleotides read TGTGCCAGCAGTTTGTTGGCAGGGGATCATGGCTACCCCTTC. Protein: CASSLLAGDHGYPF.

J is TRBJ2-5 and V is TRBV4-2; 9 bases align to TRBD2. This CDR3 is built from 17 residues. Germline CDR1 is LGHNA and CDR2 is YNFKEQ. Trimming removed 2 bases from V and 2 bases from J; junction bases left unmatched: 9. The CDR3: CASSQFPSGGSQETQYF. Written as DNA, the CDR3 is TGTGCCAGCAGCCAATTTCCGAGCGGGGGGTCGCAAGAGACCCAGTACTTC.

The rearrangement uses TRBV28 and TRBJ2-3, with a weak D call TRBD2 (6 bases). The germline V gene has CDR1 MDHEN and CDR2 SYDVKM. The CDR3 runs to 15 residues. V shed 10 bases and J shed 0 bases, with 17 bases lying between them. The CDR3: CATNRGIISTDTQYF. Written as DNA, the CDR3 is TGTGCCACAAATCGCGGGATAATTAGCACAGATACGCAGTATTTT.

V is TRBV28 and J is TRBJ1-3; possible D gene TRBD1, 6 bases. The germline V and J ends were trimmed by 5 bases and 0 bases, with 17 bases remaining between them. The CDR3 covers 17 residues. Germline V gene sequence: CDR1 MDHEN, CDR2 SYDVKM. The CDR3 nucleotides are TGTGCCAGCAGTCCTGGGAACAGGGCCCTCTCTGGAAACACCATATATTTT. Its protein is CASSPGNRALSGNTIYF.

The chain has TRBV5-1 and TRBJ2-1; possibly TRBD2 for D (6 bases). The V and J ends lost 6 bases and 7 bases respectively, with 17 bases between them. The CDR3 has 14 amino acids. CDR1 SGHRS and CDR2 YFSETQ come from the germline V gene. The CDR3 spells CASKEGARGNEQFF. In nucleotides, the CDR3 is TGCGCCAGCAAGGAGGGAGCAAGAGGGAATGAGCAGTTCTTC.

This CDR3 is CASRRPGQGDYSNQPQHF. CDR3 nucleotides: TGTGCCAGCAGACGGCCGGGACAGGGAGATTATAGCAATCAGCCCCAGCATTTT. The chain joins TRBV28 to TRBJ1-5; 9 bases fit TRBD1. V dropped 6 bases and J dropped 0; count of bases not matched to a gene: 12. There are 18 residues in the CDR3. From germline, CDR1 is MDHEN and CDR2 SYDVKM.

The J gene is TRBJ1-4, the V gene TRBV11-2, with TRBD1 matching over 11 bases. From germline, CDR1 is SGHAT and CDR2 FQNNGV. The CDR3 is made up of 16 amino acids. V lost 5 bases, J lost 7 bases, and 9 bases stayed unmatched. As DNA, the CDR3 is TGTGCCAGCAGCACATTCAAAGGGACAGGGGGTGAAAAACTGTTTTTT. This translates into CASSTFKGTGGEKLFF.

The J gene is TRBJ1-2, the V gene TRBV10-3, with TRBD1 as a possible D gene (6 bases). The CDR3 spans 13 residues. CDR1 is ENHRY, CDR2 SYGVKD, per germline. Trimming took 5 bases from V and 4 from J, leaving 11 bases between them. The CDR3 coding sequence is TGTGCCATCAGTTACAGGGAGATCTATGGCTACACCTTC. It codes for CAISYREIYGYTF.